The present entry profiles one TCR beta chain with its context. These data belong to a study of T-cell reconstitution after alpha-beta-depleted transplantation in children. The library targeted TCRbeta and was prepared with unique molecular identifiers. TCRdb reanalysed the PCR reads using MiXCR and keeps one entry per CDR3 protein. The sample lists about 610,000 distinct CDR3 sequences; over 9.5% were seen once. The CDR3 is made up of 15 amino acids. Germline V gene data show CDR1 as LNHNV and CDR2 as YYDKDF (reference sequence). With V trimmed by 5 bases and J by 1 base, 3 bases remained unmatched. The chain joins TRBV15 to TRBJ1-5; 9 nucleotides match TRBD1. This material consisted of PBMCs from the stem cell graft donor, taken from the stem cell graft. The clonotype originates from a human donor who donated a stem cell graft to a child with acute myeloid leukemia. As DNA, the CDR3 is TGTGCCACCAGCCTAGGACAGGGGAGCAATCAGCCCCAGCATTTT. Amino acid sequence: CATSLGQGSNQPQHF.